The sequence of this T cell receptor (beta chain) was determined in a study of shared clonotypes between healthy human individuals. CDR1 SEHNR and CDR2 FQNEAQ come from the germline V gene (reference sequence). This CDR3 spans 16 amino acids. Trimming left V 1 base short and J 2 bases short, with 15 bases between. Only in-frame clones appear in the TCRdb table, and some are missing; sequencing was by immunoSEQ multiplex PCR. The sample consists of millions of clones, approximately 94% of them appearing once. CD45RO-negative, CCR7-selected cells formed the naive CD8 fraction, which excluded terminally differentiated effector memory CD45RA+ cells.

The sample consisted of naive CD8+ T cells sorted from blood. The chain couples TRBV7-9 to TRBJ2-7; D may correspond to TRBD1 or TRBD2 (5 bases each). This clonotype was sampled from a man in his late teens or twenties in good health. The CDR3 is CASSLVVGTPAYEQYF. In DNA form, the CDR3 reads TGTGCCAGCAGCTTAGTGGTAGGGACCCCCGCCTACGAGCAGTACTTC. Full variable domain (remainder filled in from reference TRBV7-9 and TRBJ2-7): DTGVSQNPRHKITKRGQNVTFRCDPISEHNRLYWYRQTLGQGPEFLTYFQNEAQLEKSRLLSDRFSAERPKGSFSTLEIQRTEQGDSAMYLCASSLVVGTPAYEQYFGPGTRLTVT.